These 11 T cell receptor beta chains came from one sample sequenced in a study of Ad26.COV2.S vaccination and SARS-CoV-2 variants. Regarding treatment: some 20 received Ad26.COV2.S at low or high dose, single or two shots; a few received placebo; per-sample allocation not given. Sampling took place 63 days after the first vaccine or placebo injection. The repertoire was sequenced with immunoSEQ multiplex PCR; TCRdb's copy has only in-frame clones and lacks some. This table has about 450,000 clones, approximately 92% appearing once. The material was peripheral blood, obtained in a trial of Ad26.COV2.S vaccine versus placebo. The receptors here all came from a person between 18 and 65 years old who received the Ad26.COV2.S COVID-19 vaccine or a placebo.

This sequence joins TRBV6-5 and TRBJ1-2; a possible D gene is TRBD1 (5 bases). The V end was cut by 2 bases, the J end by 4 bases, with 8 bases between. The CDR3 spans 13 residues. Germline-derived CDR1 and CDR2 are MNHEY and SVGAGI. DNA of the CDR3: TGTGCCAGCAGTTACGACAGTACCTATGGCTACACCTTC. Translated, it gives CASSYDSTYGYTF.

J is TRBJ1-1 and V is TRBV9, with D possibly TRBD1 on 5 matching bases. This CDR3 contains 15 residues. In germline, CDR1 is SGDLS, CDR2 YYNGEE. V gave up 4 bases and J gave up 4 bases, with 17 bases separating them. CDR3 loop: CASSKWRVGGTEAFF. CDR3 DNA sequence: TGTGCCAGCAGCAAATGGAGAGTGGGGGGCACTGAAGCTTTCTTT.

The gene calls are TRBV7-2 and TRBJ2-1; D remains unclear. Trimming removed 5 bases at V and 1 base at J, with 12 bases between. The germline gives CDR1 SGHTA, CDR2 FQGNSA. The length of the CDR3 is 15 residues. Here the CDR3 reads CASSTGPLSYNEQFF. For the CDR3, the DNA is TGTGCCAGCAGCACCGGGCCGCTGTCCTACAATGAGCAGTTCTTC.

DNA for the CDR3: TGTGCCAGCAGTGAATACCCTGGGTTCCGAGAGACCCAGTACTTC. It codes for CASSEYPGFRETQYF. This sequence joins TRBV6-1 and TRBJ2-5, with D unclear. Germline V CDR1 and CDR2: MNHNS, SASEGT. The V end was cut by 2 bases, the J end by 4 bases, with 14 bases between. The CDR3 consists of 15 residues.

V usage is TRBV4-3 and J usage is TRBJ2-5; D remains unclear. Germline lookup yields CDR1 LGHNA and CDR2 YSLEER. The CDR3 spans 17 residues. Trimming left V 0 bases short and J 2 bases short, with 16 bases between. CDR3 DNA: TGCGCCAGCAGCCAAGAGATAAGCAGGACCTTGCAAGAGACCCAGTACTTC. As protein: CASSQEISRTLQETQYF.

J is TRBJ2-1 and V is TRBV3-1 (or the pseudogene TRBV3-2); the match to TRBD2 covers 11 bases. The CDR3 sequence is 16 residues long. V lost 4 bases to trimming and J lost 4 bases; unmatched junction nucleotides: 6. The V gene's germline CDR1 is LGHDT and CDR2 YNNKEL (reference sequence). As DNA, the CDR3 is TGTGCCAGCAGCCTCCCGCCTAGCGGGGGGTACAATGAGCAGTTCTTC. Protein product: CASSLPPSGGYNEQFF.

The chain employs TRBV2 and TRBJ2-4; 7 bases line up with TRBD1. This CDR3 is 17 amino acids long. With 4 bases clipped from V and 0 bases from J, the junction kept 9 bases outside the gene matches. CDR1 SNHLY and CDR2 FYNNEI come from the germline V gene. This chain's CDR3 is CASSVPDRQRAKNIQYF. The CDR3 DNA reads TGTGCCAGCAGTGTACCGGACAGGCAAAGAGCCAAAAACATTCAGTACTTC.

The gene calls are TRBV11-2 and TRBJ1-4, with 9 bases aligning to TRBD1. With 5 bases clipped from V and 5 bases from J, the junction kept 6 bases outside the gene matches. This CDR3 has 15 amino acids. Germline values: CDR1 SGHAT, CDR2 FQNNGV. This CDR3 is CASSQRQGENEKLFF. The CDR3 DNA sequence: TGTGCCAGCAGCCAGCGACAGGGGGAAAATGAAAAACTGTTTTTT.

The chain couples TRBV28 to TRBJ2-1, with D unclear. The CDR3 contains 16 residues. Germline V CDR1 and CDR2: MDHEN, SYDVKM. The V and J ends lost 6 bases and 1 base respectively, with 16 bases between them. CDR3 bases: TGTGCCAGCAGCTCGTCCCGGGCCATATCCTACAATGAGCAGTTCTTC. This codes for CASSSSRAISYNEQFF.

Regarding this clone: The sample carries other DNA sequences with the same CDR3. The J gene is TRBJ1-5, the V gene TRBV6-2 or TRBV6-3; D remains unclear. V was trimmed by 2 bases and J by 5 bases, leaving 4 bases between them. Germline CDR1 MNHEY, CDR2 SVGEGT. CDR3 length: 12 amino acids. Here the CDR3 DNA reads TGTGCCAGCAGTTACCGATATCAGCCCCAGCATTTT. Translating gives CASSYRYQPQHF.

The chain combines TRBV7-2 with TRBJ1-2; D ambiguous. Germline CDR1 is SGHTA and CDR2 is FQGNSA. The germline V and J ends were trimmed by 1 base and 5 bases, with 11 bases remaining between them. The CDR3 runs 14 residues. The CDR3 loop is CASSLDAGRYGYTF. CDR3 sequence (DNA): TGTGCCAGCAGCTTAGACGCGGGCCGGTATGGCTACACCTTC.